Here is one T cell receptor (beta chain) with its context. Its antigen is still unknown. These data belong to a study of shared clonotypes between healthy human individuals. Each sorted subset replicate got 200 ng genomic DNA, tens of thousands of genomes. Method: immunoSEQ multiplex PCR; TCRdb's copy keeps in-frame clones and lacks some. The data show some 500,000 clones, approximately 94% seen once. The CDR3 sequence is 13 residues long. CDR1 and CDR2 from the germline V gene are LNHDA and SQIVND (reference sequence). The V end lost 5 bases, the J end lost 1 base, and 8 bases lay between the germline ends. The study, taken as a whole, reports: Non-shared clonotypes had lower generation probabilities than those shared by all four donors.

This receptor was identified in a woman in her 30s in good health. Material: naive CD4+ T cells sorted from blood. Subset specified: CD45RA+ positively selected. The chain couples TRBV19 to TRBJ1-1; D unclear. CDR3: CASSSAGNTEAFF. The CDR3 DNA follows: TGTGCCAGTAGTTCGGCGGGGAACACTGAAGCTTTCTTT.